The 9 T cell receptor beta chains below were found in one sample sequenced in a study of cytomegalovirus exposure and HLA in healthy donors. With 60 Vbeta and 13 Jbeta primers, the PCR was carried out. The repertoire was sequenced with immunoSEQ multiplex PCR; TCRdb's copy has only in-frame clones and lacks some. This sample has roughly 100,000 clones, with about four fifths found just once. Sample: PBMCs. The receptors stem from a male donor in good health and CMV-seropositive.

The chain is built from TRBV18 and TRBJ1-4, with TRBD1 matching over 8 bases. Germline lookup yields CDR1 KGHSH and CDR2 LQKENI. The length of the CDR3 is 15 residues. Trimming took 3 bases from V and 3 from J; bases not matched to a gene: 3. CDR3 in DNA: TGTGCCAGCTCACCCGGACAGGGTTCTAATGAAAAACTGTTTTTT. This encodes CASSPGQGSNEKLFF.

The chain employs TRBV19 and TRBJ2-4, with 7 bases aligning to TRBD2. The CDR3 consists of 15 residues. J lost 0 bases, V lost 4 bases, and 3 bases had no gene match. CDR1 is LNHDA and CDR2 is SQIVND in the germline V gene (reference sequence). CDR3 loop: CASSTSGVAKNIQYF. The CDR3 coding sequence is TGTGCCAGTAGTACCAGCGGGGTAGCCAAAAACATTCAGTACTTC.

The V and J genes are TRBV7-8 and TRBJ2-1, with 8 positions matching TRBD1. The ends lost 6 bases at V and 8 bases at J; junction bases unmatched: 12. The CDR3 spans 15 residues. Germline V lookup: CDR1 SGHVS, CDR2 FQNEAQ. In DNA, the CDR3 is TGTGCCAGCAGTCCCCGCAGGGGGCCTACCGATGAGCAGTTCTTC. Protein sequence: CASSPRRGPTDEQFF.

The gene calls are TRBV5-4 and TRBJ2-2, with unresolved D. V lost 0 bases and J lost 2, with 5 bases in between. Looked up from germline, CDR1 is SGHNT and CDR2 is YYREEE (reference sequence). CDR3 length equals 14 residues. This CDR3 reads CASSLALNTGELFF. In nucleotides, the CDR3 is TGTGCCAGCAGCTTGGCTCTAAACACCGGGGAGCTGTTTTTT. Full variable domain (outside the CDR3, taken from reference TRBV5-4 and TRBJ2-2): ETGVTQSPTHLIKTRGQQVTLRCSSQSGHNTVSWYQQALGQGPQFIFQYYREEENGRGNFPPRFSGLQFPNYSSELNVNALELDDSALYLCASSLALNTGELFFGEGSRLTVL.

The V call is TRBV27, the J call TRBJ2-2; TRBD1 is a possible D gene (6 bases). Between the trimmed V and J ends, which lost 5 bases and 8 bases, there was a span of 15 bases. The CDR3 consists of 14 residues. Germline V gene sequence: CDR1 MNHEY, CDR2 SMNVEV (reference sequence). The chain's CDR3 is CASSLQTGWGELFF. The CDR3 DNA is TGTGCCAGCAGTCTCCAGACAGGCTGGGGGGAGCTGTTTTTT.

The chain joins TRBV27 to TRBJ1-4; tentatively, D is TRBD1 (6 bases). Trimming took off 3 bases at V and 4 bases at J, with 12 bases between the two ends. Germline V gene sequence: CDR1 MNHEY, CDR2 SMNVEV (reference sequence). The CDR3 covers 15 residues. The CDR3 DNA sequence: TGTGCCAGCAGTTTGGGGGGGGCGGGTAATGAAAAACTGTTTTTT. Its protein product is CASSLGGAGNEKLFF.

The J gene is TRBJ1-5, the V gene TRBV27, with D possibly being TRBD1 (6 bases). Germline CDR1 and CDR2: MNHEY and SMNVEV (reference sequence). V was trimmed by 2 bases and J by 7 bases, leaving 12 bases between them. The CDR3 has 14 amino acids. The CDR3 coding sequence is TGTGCCAGCAGTTTACAGGGGAACCTACAGCCCCAGCATTTT. This gives the protein CASSLQGNLQPQHF.

CDR3 nucleotides: TGTGCCAGCTCAGCCCGGGACACAGGGTATCAGCCCCAGCATTTT. It encodes CASSARDTGYQPQHF. The chain couples TRBV18 to TRBJ1-5, with D perhaps TRBD1 (6 bases). This CDR3 has 15 residues. Germline CDR1 is KGHSH and CDR2 is LQKENI. Trimming took 5 bases from V and 5 from J, leaving 16 bases between them.

This rearrangement joins TRBV7-2 to TRBJ1-5, with 7 bases identical to TRBD1. The germline V gene encodes CDR1 SGHTA and CDR2 FQGNSA. CDR3 length: 15 residues. J lost 3 bases, V lost 4 bases, and 6 bases had no gene match. The CDR3 region is CASSSMDRINQPQHF. CDR3 DNA sequence: TGTGCCAGCAGCTCAATGGACAGGATCAATCAGCCCCAGCATTTT.